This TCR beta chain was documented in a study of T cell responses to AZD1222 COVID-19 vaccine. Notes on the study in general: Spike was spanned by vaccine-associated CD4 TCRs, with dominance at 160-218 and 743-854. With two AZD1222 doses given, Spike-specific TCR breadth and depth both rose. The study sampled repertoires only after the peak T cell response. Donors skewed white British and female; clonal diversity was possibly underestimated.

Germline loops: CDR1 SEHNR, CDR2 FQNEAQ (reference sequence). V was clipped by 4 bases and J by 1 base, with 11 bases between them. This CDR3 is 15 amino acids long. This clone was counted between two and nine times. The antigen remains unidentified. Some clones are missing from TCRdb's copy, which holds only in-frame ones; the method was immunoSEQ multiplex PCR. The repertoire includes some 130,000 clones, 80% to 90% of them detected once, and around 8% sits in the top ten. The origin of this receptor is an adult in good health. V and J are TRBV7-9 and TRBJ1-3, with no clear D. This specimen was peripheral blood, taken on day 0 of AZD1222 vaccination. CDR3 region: CASSYTYESGNTIYF. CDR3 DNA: TGTGCCAGCAGCTATACTTATGAGTCTGGAAACACCATATATTTT.